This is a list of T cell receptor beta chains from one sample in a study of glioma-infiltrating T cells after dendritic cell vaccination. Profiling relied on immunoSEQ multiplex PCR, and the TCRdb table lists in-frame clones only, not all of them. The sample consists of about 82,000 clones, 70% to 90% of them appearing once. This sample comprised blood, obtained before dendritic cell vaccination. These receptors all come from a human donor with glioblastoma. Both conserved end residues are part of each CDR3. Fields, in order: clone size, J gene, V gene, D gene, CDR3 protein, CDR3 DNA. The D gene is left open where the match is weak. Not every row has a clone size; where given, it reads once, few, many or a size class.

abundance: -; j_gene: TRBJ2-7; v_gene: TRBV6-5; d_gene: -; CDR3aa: CASREGYEQYF; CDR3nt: TGTGCCAGCAGAGAGGGCTACGAGCAGTACTTC
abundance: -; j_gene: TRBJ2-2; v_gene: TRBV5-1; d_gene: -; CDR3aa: CASSLSGADTGELFF; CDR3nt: TGCGCCAGCAGCTTATCAGGGGCTGACACCGGGGAGCTGTTTTTT
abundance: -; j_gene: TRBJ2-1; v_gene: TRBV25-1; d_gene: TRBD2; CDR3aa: CASKAGVEQFF; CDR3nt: TGTGCCAGCAAGGCGGGGGTTGAGCAGTTCTTC
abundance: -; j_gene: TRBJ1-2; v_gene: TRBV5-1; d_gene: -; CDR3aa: CASSLDPVRGYTF; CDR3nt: TGCGCCAGCAGCTTGGATCCGGTTCGTGGCTACACCTTC
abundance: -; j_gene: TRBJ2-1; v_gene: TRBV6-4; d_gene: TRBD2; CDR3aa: CASSDSSGGANEQFF; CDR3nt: TGTGCCAGCAGTGACTCTAGCGGGGGGGCCAATGAGCAGTTCTTC
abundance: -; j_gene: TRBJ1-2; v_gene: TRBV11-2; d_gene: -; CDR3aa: CASSPGGGGYGYTF; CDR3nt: TGTGCCAGCAGCCCGGGAGGGGGGGGCTATGGCTACACCTTC
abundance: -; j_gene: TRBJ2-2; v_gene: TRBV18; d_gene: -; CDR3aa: CASSPQTPRTGELFF; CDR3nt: TGTGCCAGCTCACCCCAAACCCCCCGGACCGGGGAGCTGTTTTTT
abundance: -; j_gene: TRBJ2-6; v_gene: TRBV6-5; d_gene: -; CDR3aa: CASSFVPSGANVLTF; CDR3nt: TGTGCCAGCAGTTTCGTCCCCTCTGGGGCCAACGTCCTGACTTTC
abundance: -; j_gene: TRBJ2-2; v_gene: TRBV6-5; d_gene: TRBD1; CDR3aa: CASSYSTGANTGELFF; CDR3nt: TGTGCCAGCAGTTACTCGACAGGGGCGAACACCGGGGAGCTGTTTTTT
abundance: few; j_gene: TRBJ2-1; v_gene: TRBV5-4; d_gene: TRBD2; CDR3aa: CASSRLAGGDNEQFF; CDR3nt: TGTGCCAGCAGCCGACTAGCGGGAGGAGACAATGAGCAGTTCTTC
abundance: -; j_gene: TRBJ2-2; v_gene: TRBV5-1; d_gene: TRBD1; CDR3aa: CASSLDREGTGELFF; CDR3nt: TGCGCCAGCAGTTTGGACAGGGAAGGCACCGGGGAGCTGTTTTTT
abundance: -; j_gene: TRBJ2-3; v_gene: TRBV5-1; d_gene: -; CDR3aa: CASTLDGGEAAQYF; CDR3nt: TGCGCCAGCACCCTAGACGGGGGTGAGGCCGCGCAGTATTTT
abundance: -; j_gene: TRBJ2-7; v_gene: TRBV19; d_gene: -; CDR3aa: CASSMGRAQTYEQYF; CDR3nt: TGTGCCAGTAGTATGGGCAGGGCCCAGACCTACGAGCAGTACTTC
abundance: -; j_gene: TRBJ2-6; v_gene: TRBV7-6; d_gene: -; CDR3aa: CASSLGAVSGANVLTF; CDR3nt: TGTGCCAGCAGCTTAGGTGCGGTCTCTGGGGCCAACGTCCTGACTTTC
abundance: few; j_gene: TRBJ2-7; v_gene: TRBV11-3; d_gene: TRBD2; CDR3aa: CASRYQTSGSYEQYF; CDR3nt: TGTGCCAGCAGGTACCAGACTAGCGGGTCCTACGAGCAGTACTTC
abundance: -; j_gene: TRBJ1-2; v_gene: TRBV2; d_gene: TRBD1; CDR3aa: CASSENRGDGYTF; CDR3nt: TGTGCCAGCAGTGAAAACAGGGGGGACGGCTACACCTTC
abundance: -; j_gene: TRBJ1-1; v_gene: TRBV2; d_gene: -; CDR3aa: CASSAERNTEAFF; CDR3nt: TGTGCCAGCAGTGCCGAGAGGAACACTGAAGCTTTCTTT
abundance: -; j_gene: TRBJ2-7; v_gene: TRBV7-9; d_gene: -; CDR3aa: CASALFREQYF; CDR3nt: TGTGCCAGCGCCTTGTTTCGGGAGCAGTACTTC
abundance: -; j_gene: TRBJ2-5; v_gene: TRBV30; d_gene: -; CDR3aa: CAWSVSGRSRETQYF; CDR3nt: TGTGCCTGGAGTGTGAGCGGAAGGAGTCGTGAGACCCAGTACTTC
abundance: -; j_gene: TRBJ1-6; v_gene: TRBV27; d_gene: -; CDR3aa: CASSLVSSYNSPLHF; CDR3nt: TGTGCCAGCAGTTTGGTGAGCTCCTATAATTCCCCCCTCCACTTT
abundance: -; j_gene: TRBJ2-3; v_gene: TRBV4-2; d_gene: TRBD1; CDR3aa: CASSSDRAVEDTQYF; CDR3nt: TGTGCCAGCAGCTCGGACAGGGCGGTAGAAGATACGCAGTATTTT
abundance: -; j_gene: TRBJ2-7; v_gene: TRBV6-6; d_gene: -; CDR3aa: CASSYQGYSYEQYF; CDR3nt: TGTGCCAGCAGTTATCAGGGGTACTCCTACGAGCAGTACTTC
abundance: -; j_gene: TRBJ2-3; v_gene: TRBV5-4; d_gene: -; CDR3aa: CASSLGRGTDTQYF; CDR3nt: TGTGCCAGCAGCTTGGGTAGGGGGACAGATACGCAGTATTTT
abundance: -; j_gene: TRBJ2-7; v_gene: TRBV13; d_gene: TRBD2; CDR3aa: CASSTRDYLYEQYF; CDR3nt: TGTGCCAGCAGCACCCGGGACTATCTTTACGAGCAGTACTTC
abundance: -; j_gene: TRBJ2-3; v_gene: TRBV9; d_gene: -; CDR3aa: CASSVAGYAWTDTQYF; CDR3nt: TGTGCCAGCAGCGTAGCCGGGTATGCGTGGACAGATACGCAGTATTTT
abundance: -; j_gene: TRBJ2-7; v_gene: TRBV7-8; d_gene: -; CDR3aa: CASSPRYEQYF; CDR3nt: TGTGCCAGCAGCCCCCGGTACGAGCAGTACTTC
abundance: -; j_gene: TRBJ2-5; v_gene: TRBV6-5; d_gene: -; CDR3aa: CASSYPDSGETQYF; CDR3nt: TGTGCCAGCAGTTACCCGGACAGTGGGGAGACCCAGTACTTC
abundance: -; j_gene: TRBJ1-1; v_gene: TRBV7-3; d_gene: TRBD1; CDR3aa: CASSTTGFTEAFF; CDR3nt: TGTGCCAGCAGCACGACAGGGTTCACTGAAGCTTTCTTT
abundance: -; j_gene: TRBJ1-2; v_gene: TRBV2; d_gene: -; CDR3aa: CASSSGSRGSGYTF; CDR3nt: TGTGCCAGCAGCTCGGGATCCCGGGGTTCTGGCTACACCTTC
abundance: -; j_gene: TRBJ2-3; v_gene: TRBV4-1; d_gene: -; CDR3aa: CASSQRVRDPTDTQYF; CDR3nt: TGCGCCAGCAGCCAGAGGGTGCGGGACCCCACAGATACGCAGTATTTT
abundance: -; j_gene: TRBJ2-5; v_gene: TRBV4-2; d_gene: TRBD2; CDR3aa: CASSQQRGALGPQYF; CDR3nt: TGTGCCAGCAGCCAACAGCGGGGTGCCCTAGGCCCCCAGTACTTC
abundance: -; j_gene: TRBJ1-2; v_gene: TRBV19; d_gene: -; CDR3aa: CASSIGGQLNYGYTF; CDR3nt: TGTGCCAGTAGTATTGGAGGACAGCTAAACTATGGCTACACCTTC
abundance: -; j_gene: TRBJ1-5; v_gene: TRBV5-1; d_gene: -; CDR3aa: CASSLVPPGPNSNQPQHF; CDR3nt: TGCGCCAGCAGCTTGGTCCCCCCAGGTCCCAATAGCAATCAGCCCCAGCATTTT